The sequence of this T cell receptor (beta chain) was determined in a study of blood T cell repertoires in COVID-19 (dated by TCRdb to the early 2020s). Regarding the complete study: Samples from collaborators originated in the United States, Italy and Spain and spanned both the acute and convalescent phases of COVID-19. The material from the prospective study consisted of cDNA or gDNA derived from T cells, B-cell-depleted T cells, or PBMCs. Deeply sampled blood TCRbeta repertoires from subjects exposed to, actively infected with, or recovered from COVID-19 were included in the dataset. The repertoires were released in a freely available public database intended as a resource for research on the immune response to SARS-CoV-2. The samples were drawn from two sources: the first 160 participants of the ongoing ImmuneRACE study, and 1,254 subjects contributed by 6 global collaborators. Nearly every sample came with metadata listing a de-identified subject ID, COVID-19 status, age in years and sex. Where available, HLA class I and class II types were taken from metadata supplied by the sample provider and were not determined by assay-based typing. Results the study describes overall, beyond this receptor: The amount of clinical and demographic metadata varied by source and participant and was provided uncurated.

V and J lose 6 bases and 4 bases, and a span of 10 bases separates them. Taken from cysteine to phenylalanine, the CDR3 has 13 residues. Only the CDR3 portion is preserved as DNA: 39 bases, with reading frame beginning at the first base. TCRbeta CDR3 regions were amplified from genomic DNA using the immunoSEQ Assay, a bias-controlled multiplex PCR. Processing in the source paper ran as follows. Within the assay, amplification of reference gene primers was used to estimate how many nucleated cells each sample contained. Sequence reads were collapsed and filtered to measure the absolute abundance of every unique TCRbeta CDR3 rearrangement. Productive Simpson clonality was computed per sample as the square root of Simpson's diversity index over productive rearrangements. TCRdb provides this immuneACCESS table in a form limited to in-frame rearrangements. Some clones are lacking; in checked studies, under half of them reflect an unresolved V gene, and why the rest are absent is not known. For V, J and clone size, that table is used; D and trimming come from the DNA. The sample data list about 200,000 clones, and approximately 86% of these were observed just once. The top ten constitute 3.5% to 4% of the sample.

A remark on this clone: This clone's antigen is unknown. It has no much larger one-base neighbor in the sample; base qualities were not kept.

Enrolling through a virtual design, the prospective study's participants ranged in age from roughly 18 to 89 years and lived across approximately 25 United States geographic areas. In the prospective study, participants were assigned to cohorts based on the clinical history participants reported in a screening survey and a study questionnaire. In the prospective study, whole blood, serum and a nasopharyngeal or oropharyngeal swab were collected from each participant by mobile phlebotomists. Over an approximately 2-month period, participants in the prospective study had the option of providing additional blood draws and questionnaires. Prospective study blood samples were shipped either frozen or at room temperature before DNA extraction.

The sequenced material came from PBMCs or T cells enriched from blood (not recorded which). The receptor was derived from a woman in her thirties or forties with acute COVID-19. The sequence links TRBV12-3 or TRBV12-4 to TRBJ2-1; D gene: possibly TRBD1, on 5 matching bases. The nucleotide sequence reads as follows: TGTGCCAGCAGACCCCAGGGTTACAATGAGCAGTTCTTC. It translates to CASRPQGYNEQFF.